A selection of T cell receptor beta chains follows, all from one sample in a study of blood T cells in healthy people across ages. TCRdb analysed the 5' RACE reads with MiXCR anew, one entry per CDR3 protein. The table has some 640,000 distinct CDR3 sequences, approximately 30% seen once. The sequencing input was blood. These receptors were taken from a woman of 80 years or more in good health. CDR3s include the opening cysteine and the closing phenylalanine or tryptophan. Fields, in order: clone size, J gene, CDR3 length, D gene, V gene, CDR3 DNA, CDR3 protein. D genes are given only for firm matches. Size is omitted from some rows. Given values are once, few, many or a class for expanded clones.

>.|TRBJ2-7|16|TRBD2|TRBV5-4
TGTGCCAGCAGCTTGACTAGCGGGCGGAGGACCTACGAGCAGTACTTC
CASSLTSGRRTYEQYF
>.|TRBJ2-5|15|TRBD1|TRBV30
TGTGCCTGGAGCGCCGGGACAGGGTGGGGTGGTGAGCAGTACTTC
CAWSAGTGWGGEQYF
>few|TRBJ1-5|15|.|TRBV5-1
TGCGCCAGCGGGCCTCCCGGACAGAACAATCAGCCCCAGCATTTT
CASGPPGQNNQPQHF
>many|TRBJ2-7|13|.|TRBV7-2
TGTGCCAGCAGCGCGCCCCTCCGGTTCGAGCAGTACTTC
CASSAPLRFEQYF
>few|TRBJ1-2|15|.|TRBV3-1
TGTGCCAGCAGCCAAAGTCCCACGCCAGGCCCAGGCTACACCTTC
CASSQSPTPGPGYTF
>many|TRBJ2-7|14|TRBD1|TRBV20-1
TGCAGTGCTAGGATGACAGGGGTGCCCCACGAGCAGTACTTC
CSARMTGVPHEQYF
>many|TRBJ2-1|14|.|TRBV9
TGTGCCAGCAGCACCCAGCCCCTCGCCAATGAGCAGTTCTTC
CASSTQPLANEQFF
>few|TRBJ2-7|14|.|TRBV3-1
TGTGCCAGCAGCTCCCGGGGGTTTGCCTACGAGCAGTACTTC
CASSSRGFAYEQYF
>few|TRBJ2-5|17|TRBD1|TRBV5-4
TGTGCCAGCAGCCCTTCGGGGACAGGGGCCCTTCAAGAGACCCAGTACTTC
CASSPSGTGALQETQYF
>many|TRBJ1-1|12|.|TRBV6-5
TGTGCCAGCAGTTATGGGGGCACTGAAGCTTTCTTT
CASSYGGTEAFF
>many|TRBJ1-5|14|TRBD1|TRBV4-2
TGTGCCAGCAGCCCAGGGACAGGGAGCCAGCCCCAGCATTTT
CASSPGTGSQPQHF
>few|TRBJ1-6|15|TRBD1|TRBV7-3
TGTGCCAGCAGCTTAAGCGGACAGGGGAGATCACCCCTCCACTTT
CASSLSGQGRSPLHF
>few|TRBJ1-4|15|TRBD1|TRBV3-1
TGTGCCAGCAGCCCCTCCGGGACAGGTGGGGAAAAACTGTTTTTT
CASSPSGTGGEKLFF
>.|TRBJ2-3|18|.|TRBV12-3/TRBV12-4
TGTGCCAGCAGTTTGAGCAGGGGCGCGTTTATAAGAGCAGATGCGCAGTATTTT
CASSLSRGAFIRADAQYF
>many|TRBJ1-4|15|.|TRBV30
TGTGCCTGGAGTGCACGCGTGGCAGTGGGTGAAAAACTGTTTTTT
CAWSARVAVGEKLFF
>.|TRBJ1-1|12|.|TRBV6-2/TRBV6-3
TGTGCCAGCAGTTACTCGAGGTTGTGGGCTTTCTTT
CASSYSRLWAFF
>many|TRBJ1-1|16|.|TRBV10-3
TGTGCCATCAGTGACACGATCGGGGTAATGAACACTGAAGCTTTCTTT
CAISDTIGVMNTEAFF
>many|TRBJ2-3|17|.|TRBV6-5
TGTGCCAGCAGTCTACAACCGGGCCCAGGTAGCGCAGATACGCAGTATTTT
CASSLQPGPGSADTQYF
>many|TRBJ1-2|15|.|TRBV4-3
TGCGCCAGCAGCCAAGCCCGAGGGGAGGTGAATGGCTACACCTTC
CASSQARGEVNGYTF
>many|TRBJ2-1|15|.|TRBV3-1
TGTGCCAGCAGCCAAGATTTACTAGCTTACAATGAGCAGTTCTTC
CASSQDLLAYNEQFF
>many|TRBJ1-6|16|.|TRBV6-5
TGTGCCAGCAGTTACAGGTCGCCGTCCTATAATTCACCCCTCCACTTT
CASSYRSPSYNSPLHF